One T cell receptor beta chain is described in this entry. What it recognizes is unknown. Only in-frame clones appear in the TCRdb table, and some are missing; sequencing was by immunoSEQ multiplex PCR. The table records 95,000 to 150,000 clones, more than 85% of them present only once. This sample was included in a study of T cell responses to AZD1222 COVID-19 vaccine. Second-dose intervals near 4 or 12 weeks were combined. Broader study findings: Regions left unmutated in variants are reportedly the target of nearly half of spike-specific TCRs. Most donors were white British, females outnumbered males, and clonal diversity was possibly underestimated. All repertoire sampling was performed exclusively after the peak T cell response.

The receptor comes from an adult who received the AZD1222 COVID-19 vaccine. Sequenced here: peripheral blood, sampled 28 days after the second AZD1222 dose.

The CDR3 bases are TGTGCCAGCAGCACCACGGACCAGGGGACCACTGAAGCTTTCTTT. The encoded protein is CASSTTDQGTTEAFF. The chain uses TRBV7-9 and TRBJ1-1; the D gene is possibly TRBD1 (6 bases). CDR3 length: 15 residues. V shed 5 bases and J shed 4 bases, with 17 bases lying between them. The germline V gene has CDR1 SEHNR and CDR2 FQNEAQ (reference sequence).